Following are 4 T cell receptor beta chains from one sample sequenced in a study of T cell changes during pregnancy in multiple sclerosis. The table came from immunoSEQ multiplex PCR; TCRdb's copy has only in-frame clones and leaves some out. The data hold tens of thousands of clones, with 90% to 95% observed a single time. Source: PBMCs, taken in the first trimester of pregnancy. The receptors shown here come from a female donor in good health, serving as a control in a pregnancy study. Some clones in this sample may be carry-over from other donors' samples.

J is TRBJ2-7 and V is TRBV28, with 9 positions matching TRBD2. The CDR3 covers 15 residues. CDR1 is MDHEN, CDR2 SYDVKM, per germline. With V trimmed by 3 bases and J by 3 bases, 6 bases remained unmatched. The CDR3, as DNA: TGTGCCAGCAGTTTTAGCGGGAGAGGAGGCTACGAGCAGTACTTC. Translation: CASSFSGRGGYEQYF.

The rearrangement joins TRBV28 to TRBJ1-2; TRBD1 matches at 9 bases. The CDR3 totals 13 residues. J was trimmed by 13 bases and V by 4 bases; bases with no gene match: 10. CDR1 is MDHEN and CDR2 is SYDVKM in the germline V gene. The DNA for the CDR3 is TGTGCCAGCAGTTCAACAGGGGGCGAATGGTCCACCTTC. Translating gives CASSSTGGEWSTF.

The chain uses TRBV19 and TRBJ1-2, with D possibly matching TRBD1 (6 bases). This CDR3 comprises 12 residues. The V gene's germline CDR1 is LNHDA and CDR2 SQIVND (reference sequence). The V and J ends lost 4 bases and 8 bases respectively, with 11 bases between them. Written as DNA, the CDR3 is TGTGCCAGTAGTAGCAGGGGTAGGGGCTACACCTTC. Translation gives CASSSRGRGYTF. Full variable domain (outside the CDR3, taken from reference TRBV19 and TRBJ1-2): DGGITQSPKYLFRKEGQNVTLSCEQNLNHDAMYWYRQDPGQGLRLIYYSQIVNDFQKGDIAEGYSVSREKKESFPLTVTSAQKNPTAFYLCASSSRGRGYTFGSGTRLTVV.

This chain connects TRBV28 to TRBJ2-1, with D tentatively TRBD2 (5 bases). V lost 3 bases and J lost 9, with 15 bases in between. CDR3 size: 14 residues. Germline values: CDR1 MDHEN, CDR2 SYDVKM. The CDR3 here is CASSLSLAVVEQFF. CDR3 DNA sequence: TGTGCCAGCAGTTTGAGCCTAGCCGTAGTTGAGCAGTTCTTC. The entire variable domain, with the rest obtained from reference TRBV28 and TRBJ2-1, is as follows: DVKVTQSSRYLVKRTGEKVFLECVQDMDHENMFWYRQDPGLGLRLIYFSYDVKMKEKGDIPEGYSVSREKKERFSLILESASTNQTSMYLCASSLSLAVVEQFFGPGTRLTVL.